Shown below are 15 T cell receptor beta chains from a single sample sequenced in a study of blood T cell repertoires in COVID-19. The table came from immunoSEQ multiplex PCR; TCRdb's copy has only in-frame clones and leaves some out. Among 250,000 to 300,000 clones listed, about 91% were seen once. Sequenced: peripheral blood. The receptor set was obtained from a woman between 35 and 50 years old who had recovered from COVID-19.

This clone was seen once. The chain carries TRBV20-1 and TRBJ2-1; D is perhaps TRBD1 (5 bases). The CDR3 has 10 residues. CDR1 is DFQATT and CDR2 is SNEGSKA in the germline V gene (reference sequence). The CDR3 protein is CSTTVNEQFF. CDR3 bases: TGCAGCACGACAGTGAATGAGCAGTTCTTC.

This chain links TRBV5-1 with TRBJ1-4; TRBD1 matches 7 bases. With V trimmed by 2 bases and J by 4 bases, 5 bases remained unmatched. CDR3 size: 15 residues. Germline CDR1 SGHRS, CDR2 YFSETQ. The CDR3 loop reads CASSLYRGDNEKLFF. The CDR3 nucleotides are TGCGCCAGCAGCTTATACAGGGGAGATAATGAAAAACTGTTTTTT.

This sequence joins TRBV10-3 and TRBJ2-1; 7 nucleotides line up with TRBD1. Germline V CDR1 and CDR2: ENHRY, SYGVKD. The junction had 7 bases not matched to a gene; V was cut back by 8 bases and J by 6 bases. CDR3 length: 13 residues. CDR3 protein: CAIRTGSGNEQFF. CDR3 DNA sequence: TGTGCCATCCGGACAGGTTCGGGCAATGAGCAGTTCTTC.

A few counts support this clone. The CDR3 nucleotides read TGTGCCAGCAGCTCTATCTTCGATGGCTACACCTTC. Translation gives CASSSIFDGYTF. The chain recombines TRBV11-3 with TRBJ1-2; no reliable D call. V lost 4 bases and J lost 6, with 9 bases in between. The germline CDR1 and CDR2 sequences are SGHNT and YENEEA. The CDR3 is 12 residues long.

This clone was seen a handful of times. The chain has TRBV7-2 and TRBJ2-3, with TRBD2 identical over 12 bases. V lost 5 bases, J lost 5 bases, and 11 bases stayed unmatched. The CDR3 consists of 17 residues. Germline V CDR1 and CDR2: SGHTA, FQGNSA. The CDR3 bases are TGTGCCAGCAGCGGAGGGTGGACTAGCGGGGATCGAGATACGCAGTATTTT. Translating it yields CASSGGWTSGDRDTQYF.

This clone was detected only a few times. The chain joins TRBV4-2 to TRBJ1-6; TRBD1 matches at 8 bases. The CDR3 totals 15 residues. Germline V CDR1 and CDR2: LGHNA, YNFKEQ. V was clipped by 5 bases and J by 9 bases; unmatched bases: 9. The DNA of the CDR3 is TGTGCCAGCAGCGTGGAGGGACAGGATTTTTCACCCCTCCACTTT. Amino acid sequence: CASSVEGQDFSPLHF.

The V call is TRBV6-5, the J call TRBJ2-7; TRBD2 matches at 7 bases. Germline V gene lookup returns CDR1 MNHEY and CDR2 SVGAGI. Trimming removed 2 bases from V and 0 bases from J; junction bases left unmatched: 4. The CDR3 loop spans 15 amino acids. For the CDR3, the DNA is TGTGCCAGCAGTTACGGGGGGGGTACCTCCTACGAGCAGTACTTC. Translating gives CASSYGGGTSYEQYF.

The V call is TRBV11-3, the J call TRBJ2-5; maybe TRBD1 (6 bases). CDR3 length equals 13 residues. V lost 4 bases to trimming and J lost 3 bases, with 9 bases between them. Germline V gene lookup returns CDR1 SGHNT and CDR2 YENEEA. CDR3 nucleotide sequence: TGTGCCAGCAGCTGGCCAGGGGAAGAGACCCAGTACTTC. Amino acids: CASSWPGEETQYF. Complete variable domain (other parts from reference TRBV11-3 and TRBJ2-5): EAGVVQSPRYKIIEKKQPVAFWCNPISGHNTLYWYLQNLGQGPELLIRYENEEAVDDSQLPKDRFSAERLKGVDSTLKIQPAELGDSAVYLCASSWPGEETQYFGPGTRLLVL.

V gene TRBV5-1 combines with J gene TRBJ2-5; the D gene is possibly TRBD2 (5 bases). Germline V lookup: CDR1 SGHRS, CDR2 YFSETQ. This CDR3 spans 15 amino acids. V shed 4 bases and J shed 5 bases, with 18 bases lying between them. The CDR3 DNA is TGCGCCAGCAGCCCCCTGAGAGGGCCTAGGGAGACCCAGTACTTC. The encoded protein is CASSPLRGPRETQYF.

The CDR3 DNA reads TGTGCCAGCAGTCCGCGGAGTTTGGGCAATCAGCCCCAGCATTTT. Amino acids: CASSPRSLGNQPQHF. This chain uses TRBV5-6 with TRBJ1-5; D ambiguous. Trimming took off 5 bases at V and 2 bases at J, with 14 bases between the two ends. CDR1 SGHDT and CDR2 YYEEEE come from the germline V gene. The CDR3 sequence is 15 residues long.

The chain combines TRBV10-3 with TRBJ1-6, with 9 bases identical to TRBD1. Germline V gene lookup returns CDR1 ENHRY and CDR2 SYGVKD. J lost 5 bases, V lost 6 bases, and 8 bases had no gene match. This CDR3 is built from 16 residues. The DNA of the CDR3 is TGTGCCATCAGCCCGGGACAGGGATCCCATAATTCACCCCTCCACTTT. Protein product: CAISPGQGSHNSPLHF.

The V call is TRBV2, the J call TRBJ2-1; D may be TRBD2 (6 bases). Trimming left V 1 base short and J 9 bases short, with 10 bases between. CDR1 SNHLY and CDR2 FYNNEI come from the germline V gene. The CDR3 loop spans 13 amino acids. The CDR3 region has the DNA TGTGCCAGCAGTGAAGAATGGCGGGGTGAGCAGTTCTTC. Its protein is CASSEEWRGEQFF.

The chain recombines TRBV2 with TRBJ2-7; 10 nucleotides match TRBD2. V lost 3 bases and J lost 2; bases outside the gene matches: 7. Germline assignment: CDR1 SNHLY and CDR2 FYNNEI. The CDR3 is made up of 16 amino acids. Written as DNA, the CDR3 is TGTGCCAGCAGTGATTCTAGCGGGAGTCTCGCCTACGAGCAGTACGTC. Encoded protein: CASSDSSGSLAYEQYV.

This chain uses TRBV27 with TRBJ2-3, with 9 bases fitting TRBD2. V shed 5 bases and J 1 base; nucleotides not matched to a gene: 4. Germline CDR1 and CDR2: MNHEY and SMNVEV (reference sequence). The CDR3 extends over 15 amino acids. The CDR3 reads CASSAGLAGTDTQYF. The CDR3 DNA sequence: TGTGCCAGCAGTGCGGGACTAGCAGGCACAGATACGCAGTATTTT.

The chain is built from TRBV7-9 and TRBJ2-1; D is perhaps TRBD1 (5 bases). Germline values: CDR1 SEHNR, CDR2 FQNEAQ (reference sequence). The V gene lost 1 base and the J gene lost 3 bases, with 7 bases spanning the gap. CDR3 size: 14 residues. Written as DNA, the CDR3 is TGTGCCAGCAGCTTAGAGGGGTTCTACAATGAGCAGTTCTTC. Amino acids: CASSLEGFYNEQFF.